The 21 T cell receptor beta chains reported below all come from one sample, sequenced in a study of beta chain features in type 1 diabetes. The isolated RNA, all of it, was reverse transcribed, so expressed TCRB transcripts were what got sequenced. The table came from immunoSEQ multiplex PCR; TCRdb's copy has only in-frame clones and leaves some out. The repertoire holds around 250,000 clones, with about 26% as singletons. Sequenced: central memory CD4+ T cells from blood. These receptor sequences come from a man aged 25-45 years in good health.

The sample holds one count of this clone. The chain links TRBV19 to TRBJ2-5, with D perhaps given as TRBD1 or TRBD2 (5 bases each). Trimming stripped 5 bases from V and 7 bases from J, with 17 bases between. Germline CDR1 is LNHDA and CDR2 is SQIVND (reference sequence). This CDR3 is built from 14 residues. The CDR3 spells CASSSGDGLRTQYF. The CDR3 bases are TGTGCCAGTAGTTCCGGGGACGGCTTAAGGACCCAGTACTTC.

V usage is TRBV7-9 and J usage is TRBJ2-5, with TRBD1 matching 8 bases. The CDR3 extends over 15 amino acids. V dropped 5 bases and J dropped 3; count of bases not matched to a gene: 8. The germline gives CDR1 SEHNR, CDR2 FQNEAQ (reference sequence). The CDR3 spells CASSPNRGIKETQYF. The CDR3 nucleotides read TGTGCCAGCAGCCCTAACAGGGGGATTAAAGAGACCCAGTACTTC.

This sequence joins TRBV30 and TRBJ2-2; D could derive from TRBD1 or TRBD2 (5 bases each). This CDR3 contains 13 residues. Germline-derived CDR1 and CDR2 are GTSNPN and SVGIG (reference sequence). Trimming took 0 bases from V and 8 from J, leaving 10 bases between them. The CDR3 spells CAWSVRDPGELFF. The CDR3 DNA follows: TGTGCCTGGAGTGTCCGGGACCCAGGGGAGCTGTTTTTT. Using reference TRBV30 and TRBJ2-2 for the parts outside the CDR3, the full variable domain is SQTIHQWPATLVQPVGSPLSLECTVEGTSNPNLYWYRQAAGRGLQLLFYSVGIGQISSEVPQNLSASRPQDRQFILSSKKLLLSDSGFYLCAWSVRDPGELFFGEGSRLTVL.

The genes are TRBV4-3 and TRBJ2-2, with 16 bases matching TRBD2. V dropped 4 bases and J dropped 2; count of bases not matched to a gene: 7. The CDR3 loop spans 19 amino acids. Germline V CDR1 and CDR2: LGHNA, YSLEER. The CDR3 DNA is TGCGCCAGCAGCCTCGGGACTAGCGGGAGGGCCTTCAACACCGGGGAGCTGTTTTTT. Its protein product is CASSLGTSGRAFNTGELFF.

This clone was recorded at least ten times. The chain employs TRBV27 and TRBJ2-1; D uncertain. The CDR3 covers 11 residues. Trimming stripped 5 bases from V and 7 bases from J, with 6 bases between. The germline CDR1 and CDR2 sequences are MNHEY and SMNVEV (reference sequence). In DNA form, the CDR3 reads TGTGCCAGCAGTAAACTTAATGAGCAGTTCTTC. Its translation is CASSKLNEQFF.

The chain is built from TRBV6-5 and TRBJ1-2; D is possibly TRBD1 (6 bases). Trimming removed 0 bases at V and 7 bases at J, with 12 bases between. The CDR3 has 14 residues. CDR1 and CDR2 from the germline V gene are MNHEY and SVGAGI. In DNA form, the CDR3 reads TGTGCCAGCAGTTACTCGAACAGGGAGCTTGGCTACACCTTC. Translated: CASSYSNRELGYTF.

Note on this clone: Distinct nucleotide sequences in the sample also encode this CDR3. The chain combines TRBV29-1 with TRBJ2-3; D is tentatively TRBD1 or TRBD2 (5 bases each). With 7 bases removed from V and 6 bases from J, the gap between germline ends came to 20 bases. The CDR3 is made up of 14 amino acids. The germline V gene encodes CDR1 SQVTM and CDR2 ANQGSEA. CDR3 protein: CSAGLPDNQDTQYF. DNA for the CDR3: TGCAGCGCGGGGCTCCCGGACAACCAGGATACGCAGTATTTT.

This clone was observed a few times. CDR3: CSARVGPSGTF. The CDR3 nucleotides read TGCAGTGCTAGAGTTGGACCATCAGGCACCTTC. The J gene is TRBJ1-2, the V gene TRBV20-1, with D hard to call. This CDR3 is built from 11 residues. Trimming took 1 base from V and 13 from J, leaving 13 bases between them. Per the germline V gene, CDR1 is DFQATT and CDR2 is SNEGSKA (reference sequence).

This chain connects TRBV7-2 to TRBJ2-3; tentative D call: TRBD1 (5 bases). This CDR3 spans 14 amino acids. V dropped 5 bases and J dropped 4 bases, with 13 bases sitting between them. Germline V gives CDR1 SGHTA, CDR2 FQGNSA. CDR3 coding DNA: TGTGCCAGCAGCCTCGAGACAGTGGCAGATACGCAGTATTTT. This gives the protein CASSLETVADTQYF. Filled out from reference TRBV7-2 and TRBJ2-3, the complete variable domain reads GAGVSQSPSNKVTEKGKDVELRCDPISGHTALYWYRQSLGQGLEFLIYFQGNSAPDKSGLPSDRFSAERTGGSVSTLTIQRTQQEDSAVYLCASSLETVADTQYFGPGTRLTVL.

Only a few counts were recorded for this clone. The rearrangement links TRBV5-6 to TRBJ2-1; D not certain. V was trimmed by 2 bases and J by 7 bases, leaving 10 bases between them. Germline-derived CDR1 and CDR2 are SGHDT and YYEEEE. The CDR3 has 13 amino acids. CDR3 in DNA: TGTGCCAGCAGCTTCGGCAGGAAGAATGAGCAGTTCTTC. It translates to CASSFGRKNEQFF.

J is TRBJ2-7 and V is TRBV19, with D possibly TRBD1 on 5 matching bases. Germline CDR1 is LNHDA and CDR2 is SQIVND (reference sequence). V was cut by 5 bases and J by 1 base, with 9 bases left in between. The CDR3 has 13 amino acids. CDR3 sequence reads: CASSLQGSYEQYF. In DNA form, the CDR3 reads TGTGCCAGTAGTCTCCAGGGATCCTACGAGCAGTACTTC.

The J gene is TRBJ1-1, the V gene TRBV11-2; TRBD1 aligns across 7 bases. Trimming at V came to 4 bases and at J to 1 base, leaving 3 bases not matched to a gene. In germline, CDR1 is SGHAT, CDR2 FQNNGV. There are 14 residues in the CDR3. DNA for the CDR3: TGTGCCAGCAGCTCCCGGGACAGGAACACTGAAGCTTTCTTT. Residues: CASSSRDRNTEAFF.

The chain is built from TRBV6-5 and TRBJ1-2, with no clear D. V was clipped by 5 bases and J by 4 bases, with 5 bases between them. This CDR3 has 11 residues. CDR1 MNHEY and CDR2 SVGAGI come from the germline V gene. The CDR3: CASSDRYGYTF. The CDR3 DNA sequence: TGTGCCAGCAGTGACCGCTATGGCTACACCTTC.

The chain links TRBV6-6 to TRBJ2-3, with D possibly matching TRBD1 (5 bases). Germline CDR1 is MNHNY and CDR2 is SVGAGI (reference sequence). This CDR3 is built from 13 residues. Trimming cost V 8 bases and J 8 bases, with 17 bases left between them. CDR3 in amino acids: CASDGPGLGTQYF. The CDR3 region has the DNA TGTGCCAGCGACGGGCCAGGGCTCGGTACGCAGTATTTT.

As to this clone: The junction departs from the called germline gene at one end, perhaps through a read error. Other DNA variants within this sample encode the same CDR3. The chain uses TRBV6-5 and TRBJ2-3; no clear D gene. CDR3 length: 11 amino acids. Germline V gives CDR1 MNHEY, CDR2 SVGAGI. In DNA form, the CDR3 reads TGCGCCAGCAGTACGCGAGATACGCAGTATTTT. Protein: CASSTRDTQYF.

This clone was detected only a few times. The chain couples TRBV28 to TRBJ2-1; possibly TRBD1 for D (5 bases). The CDR3 covers 11 residues. Per the germline V gene, CDR1 is MDHEN and CDR2 is SYDVKM. Trimming removed 5 bases from V and 10 bases from J, with 9 bases in between. The CDR3 coding sequence is TGTGCCAGCAGTCTGAGACAGGAGCAGTTCTTC. Protein product: CASSLRQEQFF.

The CDR3 sequence is CASSSLGDPYEQYF. The CDR3 nucleotides are TGTGCCAGCAGCTCATTAGGGGACCCCTACGAGCAGTACTTC. V usage is TRBV11-2 and J usage is TRBJ2-7; D may correspond to TRBD1 or TRBD2 (5 bases each). The germline gives CDR1 SGHAT, CDR2 FQNNGV. Trimming stripped 4 bases from V and 2 bases from J, with 12 bases between. The CDR3 has 14 residues.

This clone was detected many times. The chain links TRBV25-1 to TRBJ2-1; a possible D gene is TRBD2 (5 bases). This CDR3 has 13 residues. Trimming left V 6 bases short and J 4 bases short, with 10 bases between. Germline loops: CDR1 MGHDK, CDR2 SYGVNS. The CDR3 region is CASREGGYNEQFF. CDR3 nucleotides: TGTGCCAGCAGGGAAGGAGGATACAATGAGCAGTTCTTC.

This clone was found a few times. Germline is not matched at one junction end, which may reflect a read error. V gene TRBV28 combines with J gene TRBJ2-7; no definite D call. Germline V gene lookup returns CDR1 MDHEN and CDR2 SYDVKM. This CDR3 region has 12 residues. The CDR3, as DNA: TGTGCCAGCAGTTTATTTGCGGCCGGTAAGAACTTC. Translated, it gives CASSLFAAGKNF.

The chain carries TRBV5-4 and TRBJ2-3, with D hard to call. In germline, CDR1 is SGHNT, CDR2 YYREEE (reference sequence). The V end was cut by 4 bases, the J end by 1 base, with 10 bases between. The CDR3 has 14 residues. In DNA form, the CDR3 reads TGTGCCAGCAGCCCGGACGTGGGCACAGATACGCAGTATTTT. Translating it yields CASSPDVGTDTQYF.

This clone was observed a few times. The J gene is TRBJ2-1, the V gene TRBV14; TRBD2 matches 7 bases. This CDR3 has 16 amino acids. CDR1 is SGHDN, CDR2 FVKESK, per germline. V dropped 5 bases and J dropped 7; count of bases not matched to a gene: 14. This CDR3 reads CASSASLGLLKNEQFF. The CDR3 coding sequence is TGTGCCAGCAGCGCTAGTTTGGGACTACTTAAGAATGAGCAGTTCTTC.